A single sample gave rise to the 25 T cell receptor beta chains below, sequenced in a study of response to subunit inactivated influenza vaccine. TCRdb re-called the RT-PCR reads through MiXCR, storing one row per CDR3 protein. The sample has 500,000 to 600,000 distinct CDR3 sequences, over 9.5% seen once. The sample in question was PBMCs from blood, obtained on the day of vaccination. The source of these receptors is a man aged 50 or older who received an inactivated influenza vaccine.

Ten or more counts support this clonotype. The chain carries TRBV7-2 and TRBJ1-1; TRBD1 is a possible D gene (6 bases). This CDR3 spans 14 amino acids. CDR1 and CDR2 from the germline V gene are SGHTA and FQGNSA. The germline V and J ends were trimmed by 2 bases and 5 bases, with 12 bases remaining between them. The CDR3 region is CASSLRGAGTEAFF. DNA of the CDR3: TGTGCCAGCAGCTTACGGGGGGCAGGGACTGAAGCTTTCTTT.

This clonotype was observed a handful of times. V usage is TRBV18 and J usage is TRBJ2-2; D is perhaps TRBD1 or TRBD2 (5 bases each). V gave up 2 bases and J gave up 2 bases, with 12 bases separating them. The length of the CDR3 is 16 residues. CDR1 KGHSH and CDR2 LQKENI come from the germline V gene. CDR3 in amino acids: CASSPSGTVNTGELFF. The CDR3 DNA follows: TGTGCCAGCTCACCATCCGGGACGGTTAACACCGGGGAGCTGTTTTTT.

The CDR3 bases are TGCGCCAGCAGCTCGGGACCGGCGGAGGCCCAAGAGACCCAGTACTTC. Translation: CASSSGPAEAQETQYF. The chain is built from TRBV5-1 and TRBJ2-5, with D possibly being TRBD1 or TRBD2 (5 bases each). The V gene's germline CDR1 is SGHRS and CDR2 YFSETQ. This CDR3 has 16 amino acids. V was trimmed by 3 bases and J by 1 base, leaving 16 bases between them.

The chain joins TRBV20-1 to TRBJ2-7; tentatively, D is TRBD2 (6 bases). The CDR3 is 14 residues long. The V gene lost 6 bases and the J gene lost 3 bases, with 18 bases spanning the gap. Per the germline V gene, CDR1 is DFQATT and CDR2 is SNEGSKA (reference sequence). CDR3 in amino acids: CSARGVLGGYEQYF. As DNA, the CDR3 is TGCAGTGCCCGAGGGGTCCTCGGGGGCTACGAGCAGTACTTC.

In regard to this clonotype: One end of the junction fails to match germline, which may point to a read error. V is TRBV12-3 or TRBV12-4 and J is TRBJ2-4; the match to TRBD2 covers 9 bases. This CDR3 spans 12 amino acids. The CDR3 loop reads CASSLGGGALFF. CDR3 in DNA: TGTGCCAGCAGTTTAGGCGGGGGGGCGCTCTTCTTC.

This clonotype was recorded a few times. The chain has TRBV20-1 and TRBJ2-6; D may be TRBD1 (6 bases). CDR1 is DFQATT and CDR2 is SNEGSKA in the germline V gene (reference sequence). This CDR3 has 18 residues. V shed 0 bases and J shed 0 bases, with 15 bases lying between them. In DNA, the CDR3 is TGCAGTGCTAGAGATGCACAGGGAGAGTACTCTGGGGCCAACGTCCTGACTTTC. It yields the protein CSARDAQGEYSGANVLTF.

The rearrangement uses TRBV28 and TRBJ2-3; D call uncertain. V dropped 3 bases and J dropped 2 bases, with 9 bases sitting between them. In germline, CDR1 is MDHEN, CDR2 SYDVKM. There are 14 residues in the CDR3. The CDR3 DNA is TGTGCCAGCAGTTTCACGCGGTACACAGATACGCAGTATTTT. It specifies CASSFTRYTDTQYF.

This clonotype has just a few counts. CDR3 amino acids: CASSEREGVRPQHF. In DNA, the CDR3 is TGTGCCAGCAGTGAAAGGGAGGGGGTGAGGCCCCAGCATTTT. The genes are TRBV25-1 and TRBJ1-5, with a possible D match to TRBD1 (6 bases). The CDR3 consists of 14 residues. CDR1 is MGHDK, CDR2 SYGVNS, per germline. V was trimmed by 2 bases and J by 9 bases, leaving 14 bases between them.

In its sample, this clonotype was seen many times. The V gene is TRBV10-3, the J gene TRBJ1-1; D is ambiguous. This CDR3 is 12 amino acids long. Germline V lookup: CDR1 ENHRY, CDR2 SYGVKD. The V end lost 3 bases, the J end lost 6 bases, and 8 bases lay between the germline ends. As DNA, the CDR3 is TGTGCCATCAGTGACGGACGGGCTGAAGCTTTCTTT. Protein product: CAISDGRAEAFF.

This clonotype was seen at least ten times. The V gene is TRBV2, the J gene TRBJ2-5; unclear D gene. The germline V gene has CDR1 SNHLY and CDR2 FYNNEI. Trimming cost V 8 bases and J 3 bases, with 10 bases left between them. The CDR3 contains 12 residues. CDR3 amino acids: CASSGGEETQYF. CDR3 nucleotide sequence: TGTGCCAGCTCGGGCGGTGAAGAGACCCAGTACTTC. The whole variable domain, filled in from reference TRBV2 and TRBJ2-5, reads EPEVTQTPSHQVTQMGQEVILRCVPISNHLYFYWYRQILGQKVEFLVSFYNNEISEKSEIFDDQFSVERPDGSNFTLKIRSTKLEDSAMYFCASSGGEETQYFGPGTRLLVL.

This sequence joins TRBV29-1 and TRBJ1-1, with D unresolved. The CDR3 sequence is 14 residues long. Per germline, CDR1 SQVTM and CDR2 ANQGSEA. Trimming pared 1 base from V and 0 bases from J, leaving 9 bases between. Here the CDR3 reads CSVEVRSLNTEAFF. CDR3 in DNA: TGCAGCGTTGAAGTGCGCAGTTTGAACACTGAAGCTTTCTTT.

This clonotype turned up a few times. The chain has TRBV6-2 or TRBV6-3 and TRBJ2-7; 10 bases are a match to TRBD1. The CDR3 has 16 residues. Germline V gene sequence: CDR1 MNHEY, CDR2 SVGEGT. V shed 2 bases and J 3 bases; nucleotides not matched to a gene: 7. This CDR3 reads CASSYRPGTGVYEQYF. The DNA for the CDR3 is TGTGCCAGCAGTTACCGGCCCGGGACAGGGGTCTACGAGCAGTACTTC.

The chain employs TRBV7-2 and TRBJ2-5; unclear D gene. The CDR3 length is 17 residues. The V end was cut by 5 bases, the J end by 0 bases, with 19 bases between. The germline V gene has CDR1 SGHTA and CDR2 FQGNSA. CDR3 nucleotides: TGTGCCAGCAGCCCCAAGGCCTGGCAGTTAAACCAAGAGACCCAGTACTTC. Its protein product is CASSPKAWQLNQETQYF. Filled out from reference TRBV7-2 and TRBJ2-5, the complete variable domain reads GAGVSQSPSNKVTEKGKDVELRCDPISGHTALYWYRQSLGQGLEFLIYFQGNSAPDKSGLPSDRFSAERTGGSVSTLTIQRTQQEDSAVYLCASSPKAWQLNQETQYFGPGTRLLVL.

DNA of the CDR3: TGCAGTGCTCAACAGGGGGGGGAGACCCAGTACTTC. Translation: CSAQQGGETQYF. The chain has TRBV20-1 and TRBJ2-5, with D perhaps matching TRBD1 (8 bases). V was clipped by 5 bases and J by 5 bases, with 12 bases between them. The CDR3 totals 12 residues. Per germline, CDR1 DFQATT and CDR2 SNEGSKA (reference sequence).

Ten or more counts support this clonotype. The rearrangement uses TRBV12-3 or TRBV12-4 and TRBJ2-1; no definite D call. V lost 2 bases and J 2 bases, leaving 7 bases between the germline ends. The CDR3 covers 14 residues. The DNA of the CDR3 is TGTGCCAGCAGTTTAAGGCTTACCTACAATGAGCAGTTCTTC. Translated: CASSLRLTYNEQFF.

This clonotype showed up just a few times. V gene TRBV6-1 combines with J gene TRBJ1-1, with D maybe TRBD1 (6 bases). The CDR3 is 12 residues long. Germline CDR1 MNHNS, CDR2 SASEGT. The germline V and J ends were trimmed by 7 bases and 4 bases, with 10 bases remaining between them. The CDR3 coding sequence is TGTGCCAGCAACAGGGAGATCACTGAAGCTTTCTTT. This translates into CASNREITEAFF.

This clonotype was seen a few times. The chain has TRBV30 and TRBJ1-6; possibly TRBD1 for D (5 bases). The CDR3 sequence is 13 residues long. The V end lost 2 bases, the J end lost 7 bases, and 9 bases lay between the germline ends. Looked up from germline, CDR1 is GTSNPN and CDR2 is SVGIG (reference sequence). The CDR3 loop is CAWSSGQNSPLHF. The CDR3 region has the DNA TGTGCCTGGAGTTCCGGACAAAATTCACCCCTCCACTTT.

This clonotype was found many times. V usage is TRBV7-2 and J usage is TRBJ2-2; 7 bases are shared with TRBD1. Per the germline V gene, CDR1 is SGHTA and CDR2 is FQGNSA. The CDR3 spans 14 residues. V trimming: 5 bases; J trimming: 6 bases; junction bases outside the gene matches: 6. CDR3 loop: CASSTRQGSGELFF. The CDR3 nucleotides read TGTGCCAGCAGCACCCGACAGGGATCCGGGGAGCTGTTTTTT.

There are a few counts of this clonotype. J is TRBJ1-1 and V is TRBV5-6; D gene ambiguous. Germline V gene data show CDR1 as SGHDT and CDR2 as YYEEEE. The CDR3 runs to 12 residues. V lost 1 base and J lost 8, with 9 bases in between. The CDR3 spells CASSLYWTEAFF. Written as DNA, the CDR3 is TGTGCCAGCAGCTTGTATTGGACGGAAGCTTTCTTT.

This clonotype was observed a few times. The V call is TRBV5-6, the J call TRBJ1-4; TRBD1 matches at 9 bases. Per germline, CDR1 SGHDT and CDR2 YYEEEE. Trimming took 4 bases from V and 7 from J; bases not matched to a gene: 8. This CDR3 is 15 amino acids long. The chain's CDR3 is CASSRTTGGSEKLFF. CDR3 bases: TGTGCCAGCAGCCGAACGACAGGGGGGAGTGAAAAACTGTTTTTT. Full variable domain (outside the CDR3, taken from reference TRBV5-6 and TRBJ1-4): DAGVTQSPTHLIKTRGQQVTLRCSPKSGHDTVSWYQQALGQGPQFIFQYYEEEERQRGNFPDRFSGHQFPNYSSELNVNALLLGDSALYLCASSRTTGGSEKLFFGSGTQLSVL.

This clonotype was detected only a few times. The genes are TRBV2 and TRBJ2-7; D is perhaps TRBD2 (6 bases). The CDR3 covers 14 residues. CDR1 is SNHLY and CDR2 is FYNNEI in the germline V gene. V was cut by 6 bases and J by 5 bases, with 17 bases left in between. CDR3: CASSGGSEVHEQYF. The CDR3 nucleotides read TGTGCCAGCAGCGGAGGGAGTGAGGTCCACGAGCAGTACTTC.

V is TRBV7-6 and J is TRBJ2-2; 7 positions match TRBD1. The trim removed 5 bases at V and 7 bases at J, leaving 10 bases unmatched. Germline V gene data show CDR1 as SGHVS and CDR2 as FNYEAQ. There are 15 residues in the CDR3. Here the CDR3 DNA reads TGTGCCAGCAGCCCCCTACAGGGGACCGGCGGGGAGCTGTTTTTT. Translated, it gives CASSPLQGTGGELFF.

This clonotype was counted only a few times. This chain joins TRBV3-1 and TRBJ1-2; D is unclear. This CDR3 contains 14 residues. Trimming pared 1 base from V and 7 bases from J, leaving 13 bases between. Looked up from germline, CDR1 is LGHDT and CDR2 is YNNKEL (reference sequence). CDR3: CASSQGVRRSGYTF. In DNA form, the CDR3 reads TGTGCCAGCAGCCAAGGGGTCAGGCGTTCTGGCTACACCTTC.

This clonotype was seen only a few times. The chain has TRBV7-9 and TRBJ2-5; 7 positions agree with TRBD1. There are 16 residues in the CDR3. The V and J ends lost 1 base and 4 bases, in that order; junction bases with no gene match: 9. Per the germline V gene, CDR1 is SEHNR and CDR2 is FQNEAQ (reference sequence). In DNA form, the CDR3 reads TGTGCCAGCAGCTTAGGCTACAGGGGCAAGTCAGAGACCCAGTACTTC. Residues: CASSLGYRGKSETQYF.

The V gene is TRBV4-2, the J gene TRBJ2-3; D call uncertain. This CDR3 has 16 amino acids. Between the trimmed V and J ends, which lost 0 bases and 8 bases, there was a span of 18 bases. Germline V gives CDR1 LGHNA, CDR2 YNFKEQ. DNA of the CDR3: TGTGCCAGCAGCCAAGATCTGGGCAGTTTAACTGGTACGCAGTATTTT. Amino acid sequence: CASSQDLGSLTGTQYF.